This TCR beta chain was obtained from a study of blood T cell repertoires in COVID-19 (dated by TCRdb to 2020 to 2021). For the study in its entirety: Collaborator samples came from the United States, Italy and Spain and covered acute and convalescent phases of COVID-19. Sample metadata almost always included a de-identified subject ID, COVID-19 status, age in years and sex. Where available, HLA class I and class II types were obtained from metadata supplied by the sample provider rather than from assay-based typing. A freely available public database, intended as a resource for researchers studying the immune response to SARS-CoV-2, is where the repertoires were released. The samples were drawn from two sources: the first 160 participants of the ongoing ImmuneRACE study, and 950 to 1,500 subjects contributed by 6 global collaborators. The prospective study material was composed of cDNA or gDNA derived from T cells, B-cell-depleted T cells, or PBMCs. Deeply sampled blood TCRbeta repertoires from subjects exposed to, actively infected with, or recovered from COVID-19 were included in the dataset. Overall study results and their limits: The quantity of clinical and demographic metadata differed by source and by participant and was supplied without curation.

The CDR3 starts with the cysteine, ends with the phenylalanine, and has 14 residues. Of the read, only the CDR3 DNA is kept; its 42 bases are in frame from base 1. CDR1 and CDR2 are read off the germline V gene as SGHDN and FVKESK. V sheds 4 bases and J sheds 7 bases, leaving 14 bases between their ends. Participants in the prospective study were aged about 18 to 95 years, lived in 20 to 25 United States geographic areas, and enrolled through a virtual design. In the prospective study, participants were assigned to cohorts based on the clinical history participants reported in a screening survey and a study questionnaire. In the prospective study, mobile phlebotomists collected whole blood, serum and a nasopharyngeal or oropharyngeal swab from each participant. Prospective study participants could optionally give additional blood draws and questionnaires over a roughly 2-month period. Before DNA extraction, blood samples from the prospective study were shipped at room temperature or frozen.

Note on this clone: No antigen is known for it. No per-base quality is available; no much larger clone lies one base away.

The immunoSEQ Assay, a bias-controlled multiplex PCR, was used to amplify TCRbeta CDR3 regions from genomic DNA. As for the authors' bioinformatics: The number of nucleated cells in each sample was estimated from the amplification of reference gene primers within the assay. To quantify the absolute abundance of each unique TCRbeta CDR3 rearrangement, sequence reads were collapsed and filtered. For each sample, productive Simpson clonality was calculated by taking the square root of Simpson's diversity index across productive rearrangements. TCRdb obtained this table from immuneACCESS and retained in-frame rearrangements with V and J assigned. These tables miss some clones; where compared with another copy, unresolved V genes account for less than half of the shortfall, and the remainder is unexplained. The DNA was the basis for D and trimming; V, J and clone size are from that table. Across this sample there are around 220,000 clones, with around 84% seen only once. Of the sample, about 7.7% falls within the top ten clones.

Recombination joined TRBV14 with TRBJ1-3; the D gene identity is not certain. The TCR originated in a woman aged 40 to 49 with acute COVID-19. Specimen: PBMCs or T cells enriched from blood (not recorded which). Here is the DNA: TGTGCCAGCAGCCCGGCGGGTATAAGGAACACCATATATTTT. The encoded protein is CASSPAGIRNTIYF.